Shown below are 3 T cell receptor beta chains from a single sample sequenced in a study of blood T cell repertoires in COVID-19 (TCRdb year 2020). Libraries were built with the immunoSEQ multiplex PCR assay. Sourced from immuneACCESS, this table was stored by TCRdb with only in-frame sequences that have V and J called. A share of the clones is absent; for the studies checked, an unresolved V gene accounts for under half, and the remainder has no known explanation. This sample gives approximately 90,000 clones in total; 75% to 90% of them show up just once. The biggest ten clones account for 7% to 7.5% of the sample. The sequenced sample consisted of peripheral blood. Receptors were obtained from a man in his sixties with acute or convalescent COVID-19.

J is TRBJ1-2 and V is TRBV19; tentatively, D is TRBD1 (5 bases). Germline CDR1 reads LNHDA; CDR2 reads SQIVND (reference sequence). The CDR3 totals 13 residues. Trimming shortened V by 4 bases and J by 5 bases, and 11 bases separated the two germline ends. The CDR3 region is CASSRQSSYGYTF. As DNA, the CDR3 is TGTGCCAGTAGTAGACAGAGTAGTTATGGCTACACCTTC.

V and J are TRBV6-5 and TRBJ1-2; D may be TRBD1 (5 bases). V was clipped by 0 bases and J by 4 bases, with 15 bases between them. CDR3 size: 16 residues. Germline V gives CDR1 MNHEY, CDR2 SVGAGI. DNA for the CDR3: TGTGCCAGCAGTTACTCACGGGCAGGGCGGGGCTATGGCTACACCTTC. Translation gives CASSYSRAGRGYGYTF.

The rearrangement uses TRBV30 and TRBJ2-5; maybe TRBD1 (5 bases). CDR3 length: 13 residues. V dropped 3 bases and J dropped 5 bases, with 13 bases sitting between them. Looked up from germline, CDR1 is GTSNPN and CDR2 is SVGIG (reference sequence). Here the CDR3 DNA reads TGTGCCTGGAGGGTCCAGGGTCTCGAGACCCAGTACTTC. It encodes CAWRVQGLETQYF.